The 30 T cell receptor beta chains below come from one sample, sequenced in a study of beta chain features in type 1 diabetes. Expressed TCRB transcripts were sequenced, since all the RNA that had been isolated was reverse transcribed. Data came from immunoSEQ multiplex PCR; TCRdb stores just in-frame clones and leaves some out. The sample holds roughly 610,000 clones, 15% to 17% seen once. The sample comprised naive CD4+ T cells from blood. Every receptor here comes from a man aged 18 to 29 in good health.

This clone occurred a few times. The chain is built from TRBV6-6 and TRBJ1-1, with 8 bases matching TRBD1. The ends lost 8 bases at V and 8 bases at J; junction bases unmatched: 4. The CDR3 is made up of 11 amino acids. From germline, CDR1 is MNHNY and CDR2 SVGAGI (reference sequence). The CDR3 region has the DNA TGTGCCAGCCATGACAGGGGAGAAGCTTTCTTT. This sequence encodes CASHDRGEAFF.

This chain links TRBV2 with TRBJ1-4; TRBD1 matches 9 bases. Looked up from germline, CDR1 is SNHLY and CDR2 is FYNNEI. The junction had 13 bases not matched to a gene; V was cut back by 4 bases and J by 10 bases. The CDR3 spans 16 residues. This CDR3 is CASSAETGGARGKLFF. In DNA, the CDR3 is TGTGCCAGCAGTGCCGAGACAGGGGGGGCTCGCGGAAAACTGTTTTTT.

This chain links TRBV7-2 with TRBJ2-7, with D perhaps given as TRBD1 or TRBD2 (5 bases each). Germline CDR1 SGHTA, CDR2 FQGNSA. The V and J ends lost 5 bases and 2 bases respectively, with 19 bases between them. This CDR3 region has 16 residues. CDR3 DNA: TGTGCCAGCAGCCAACGGGGCACTCAAGATCCCTACGAGCAGTACTTC. Amino acid sequence: CASSQRGTQDPYEQYF.

The chain couples TRBV28 to TRBJ2-3; 8 bases map to TRBD1. Germline V lookup: CDR1 MDHEN, CDR2 SYDVKM. The CDR3 runs to 15 residues. V shed 2 bases, J shed 4 bases, and the junction held 5 bases outside the gene matches. CDR3 residues: CASSLPGTGPDTQYF. DNA of the CDR3: TGTGCCAGCAGTTTACCCGGGACAGGCCCAGATACGCAGTATTTT.

The V call is TRBV9, the J call TRBJ2-2, with D possibly TRBD1 on 6 matching bases. Trimming took off 4 bases at V and 5 bases at J, with 15 bases between the two ends. This CDR3 is 15 amino acids long. Germline V lookup: CDR1 SGDLS, CDR2 YYNGEE. CDR3 amino acids: CASSPGVVVTGELFF. The CDR3 bases are TGTGCCAGCAGCCCAGGGGTAGTGGTTACCGGGGAGCTGTTTTTT.

A few counts support this clone. This chain uses TRBV9 with TRBJ2-7, with TRBD2 matching over 11 bases. The length of the CDR3 is 16 residues. With 0 bases clipped from V and 1 base from J, the junction kept 3 bases outside the gene matches. Per the germline V gene, CDR1 is SGDLS and CDR2 is YYNGEE. The CDR3 loop is CASSVAASGGSYEQYF. In nucleotides, the CDR3 is TGTGCCAGCAGCGTAGCTGCTAGCGGGGGGTCCTACGAGCAGTACTTC.

This clone was counted a few times. An end of the junction does not agree with germline; a read error may underlie this. The sample contains more than one DNA sequence encoding this CDR3. V is TRBV10-3 and J is TRBJ2-1; D not resolved. The CDR3 is 16 amino acids. Germline assignment: CDR1 ENHRY and CDR2 SYGVKD. DNA of the CDR3: TGCGCCATCAGTGTAATGGATATCAGCTCCTACAATGAGCAGTTCTTC. This codes for CAISVMDISSYNEQFF.

The chain joins TRBV14 to TRBJ2-7; possible D gene TRBD2, 5 bases. Germline CDR1 is SGHDN and CDR2 is FVKESK. V was clipped by 5 bases and J by 6 bases, with 20 bases between them. The CDR3 is 15 residues long. CDR3 DNA: TGTGCCAGCAGCTCGGACTCCCCCCTTTTTGGCGAGCAGTACTTC. It encodes CASSSDSPLFGEQYF. The complete variable domain, with remaining parts taken from reference TRBV14 and TRBJ2-7, reads EAGVTQFPSHSVIEKGQTVTLRCDPISGHDNLYWYRRVMGKEIKFLLHFVKESKQDESGMPNNRFLAERTGGTYSTLKVQPAELEDSGVYFCASSSDSPLFGEQYFGPGTRLTVT.

The genes are TRBV7-2 and TRBJ1-4, with 10 bases aligning to TRBD1. Germline values: CDR1 SGHTA, CDR2 FQGNSA. The length of the CDR3 is 15 residues. With V trimmed by 5 bases and J by 8 bases, 8 bases remained unmatched. The CDR3 coding sequence is TGTGCCAGCAGCGCGCGGACAGGGGGAGGAGAAAAACTGTTTTTT. Translation: CASSARTGGGEKLFF.

CDR3: CASSPPGDRRGTEAFF. The CDR3 DNA sequence: TGTGCCAGCTCACCACCTGGCGACCGGAGGGGCACTGAAGCTTTCTTT. The gene calls are TRBV18 and TRBJ1-1, with D possibly matching TRBD1 (5 bases). Trimming stripped 0 bases from V and 4 bases from J, with 15 bases between. Germline CDR1 and CDR2: KGHSH and LQKENI. CDR3 length: 16 amino acids.

This clone has just a few counts. The V call is TRBV7-9, the J call TRBJ2-6; D is unresolved. The germline V gene has CDR1 SEHNR and CDR2 FQNEAQ (reference sequence). V was clipped by 1 base and J by 1 base, with 5 bases between them. This CDR3 has 15 amino acids. The CDR3 sequence: CASSLGQSGANVLTF. In DNA form, the CDR3 reads TGTGCCAGCAGCTTAGGGCAGTCTGGGGCCAACGTCCTGACTTTC.

The rearrangement links TRBV29-1 to TRBJ2-3, with a weak D call TRBD2 (6 bases). The CDR3 extends over 14 amino acids. Germline V lookup: CDR1 SQVTM, CDR2 ANQGSEA. Between the trimmed V and J ends, which lost 3 bases and 2 bases, there was a span of 12 bases. Here the CDR3 reads CSVEATRSTDTQYF. CDR3 coding DNA: TGCAGCGTTGAGGCGACTAGATCCACAGATACGCAGTATTTT.

This clone was picked up a small number of times. The V gene is TRBV30, the J gene TRBJ1-1; D gene unclear. The CDR3 runs 12 residues. V gave up 0 bases and J gave up 10 bases, with 12 bases separating them. CDR1 and CDR2 from the germline V gene are GTSNPN and SVGIG (reference sequence). The CDR3: CAWSVGRVGAFF. The DNA of the CDR3 is TGTGCCTGGAGTGTCGGGAGGGTCGGAGCTTTCTTT.

V gene TRBV15 combines with J gene TRBJ2-1; 12 nucleotides match TRBD1. The CDR3 is 17 residues long. Germline V lookup: CDR1 LNHNV, CDR2 YYDKDF (reference sequence). V shed 1 base, J shed 4 bases, and the junction held 5 bases outside the gene matches. The CDR3 DNA follows: TGTGCCACCAGCAGAGTTCGGGGACAGGGGGCTTACAATGAGCAGTTCTTC. Translating gives CATSRVRGQGAYNEQFF.

This chain links TRBV7-3 with TRBJ2-3; a possible D gene is TRBD1 (6 bases). Trimming took off 3 bases at V and 0 bases at J, with 16 bases between the two ends. The CDR3 extends over 17 amino acids. Germline V CDR1 and CDR2: SGHTA, FQGTGA. The CDR3 DNA reads as TGTGCCAGCAGCTTTCAAACAGGGAGTGCTAGCACAGATACGCAGTATTTT. It specifies CASSFQTGSASTDTQYF.

Worth noting for this clone: Within the sample, other DNA sequences also encode this same CDR3. The chain is built from TRBV7-2 and TRBJ1-2; TRBD1 might be the D (6 bases). The germline V gene has CDR1 SGHTA and CDR2 FQGNSA. CDR3 size: 12 residues. V was cut by 5 bases and J by 8 bases, with 12 bases left in between. CDR3: CASSLERGGYTF. The CDR3 nucleotides read TGTGCCAGCAGCCTAGAAAGGGGGGGCTACACCTTC.

V gene TRBV28 combines with J gene TRBJ2-7; D is undetermined. The CDR3 loop spans 14 amino acids. CDR1 and CDR2 (germline): MDHEN, SYDVKM. Trimming cost V 8 bases and J 0 bases, with 14 bases left between them. CDR3 region: CASLPGYSSYEQYF. The CDR3 DNA reads TGTGCCAGCCTGCCTGGTTATAGCTCCTACGAGCAGTACTTC.

This clone showed up many times. The chain has TRBV10-3 and TRBJ2-6; D is undetermined. Germline-derived CDR1 and CDR2 are ENHRY and SYGVKD. Trimming removed 0 bases at V and 2 bases at J, with 8 bases between. The CDR3 length is 16 residues. CDR3 residues: CAISESNMPGANVLTF. The CDR3 DNA reads TGTGCCATCAGTGAGTCGAACATGCCTGGGGCCAACGTCCTGACTTTC.

The table lists this clone with a few counts. The CDR3 DNA is TGTGCCAGCTCATCGCTGTCGGTCGAGCAGTACTTC. Protein: CASSSLSVEQYF. The chain couples TRBV18 to TRBJ2-7; D unresolved. This CDR3 region has 12 residues. V was clipped by 5 bases and J by 6 bases, with 11 bases between them. Germline V lookup: CDR1 KGHSH, CDR2 LQKENI.

This clone was seen a few times. The CDR3 DNA follows: TGTGCCAGCAGCAAACTAGCGGGAGTGGTGGGCACAGATACGCAGTATTTT. This translates into CASSKLAGVVGTDTQYF. The genes are TRBV25-1 and TRBJ2-3; 11 bases align to TRBD2. CDR3 size: 17 residues. CDR1 and CDR2 from the germline V gene are MGHDK and SYGVNS. With 6 bases clipped from V and 1 base from J, the junction kept 9 bases outside the gene matches.

The J gene is TRBJ2-7, the V gene TRBV5-1; unclear D gene. The V end lost 0 bases, the J end lost 0 bases, and 10 bases lay between the germline ends. This CDR3 has 15 amino acids. Germline V gene sequence: CDR1 SGHRS, CDR2 YFSETQ. The CDR3 region is CASSLARAASYEQYF. The CDR3 DNA sequence: TGCGCCAGCAGCTTGGCCCGGGCTGCCTCCTACGAGCAGTACTTC.

Only a few counts were recorded for this clone. The rearrangement links TRBV7-9 to TRBJ1-1; TRBD1 aligns across 7 bases. V dropped 4 bases and J dropped 2; count of bases not matched to a gene: 7. This CDR3 has 15 residues. CDR1 SEHNR and CDR2 FQNEAQ come from the germline V gene (reference sequence). The CDR3 region is CASSSQGQVNTEAFF. The CDR3 DNA reads TGTGCCAGCAGCTCGCAAGGACAGGTTAACACTGAAGCTTTCTTT.

This clone has a handful of counts. The chain uses TRBV28 and TRBJ2-7, with TRBD1 as a possible D gene (6 bases). V was cut by 8 bases and J by 1 base, with 18 bases left in between. The germline gives CDR1 MDHEN, CDR2 SYDVKM. This CDR3 is built from 15 residues. The DNA of the CDR3 is TGTGCCAGCCGGTTCCCAGGGGCCAATTCCTACGAGCAGTACTTC. Amino acid sequence: CASRFPGANSYEQYF.

The table lists this clone with a few counts. Relative to the germline gene, one junction end is altered; a read error may explain this. V usage is TRBV7-9 and J usage is TRBJ1-2, with D unclear. This CDR3 has 12 residues. In germline, CDR1 is SEHNR, CDR2 FQNEAQ (reference sequence). The CDR3 is CASSLGPLRRFF. The CDR3 DNA reads as TGTGCCAGCAGCTTAGGCCCCCTGAGGAGATTCTTC.

This clone has just a few counts. The chain has TRBV18 and TRBJ1-1; maybe TRBD1 (5 bases). This CDR3 contains 16 residues. The germline V gene encodes CDR1 KGHSH and CDR2 LQKENI. The V end was cut by 2 bases, the J end by 0 bases, with 13 bases between. CDR3: CASSPRLSGLNTEAFF. As DNA, the CDR3 is TGTGCCAGCTCACCAAGATTATCAGGGTTGAACACTGAAGCTTTCTTT. Full variable domain (outside the CDR3, taken from reference TRBV18 and TRBJ1-1): NAGVMQNPRHLVRRRGQEARLRCSPMKGHSHVYWYRQLPEEGLKFMVYLQKENIIDESGMPKERFSAEFPKEGPSILRIQQVVRGDSAAYFCASSPRLSGLNTEAFFGQGTRLTVV.

The gene calls are TRBV7-2 and TRBJ2-7; 11 bases agree with TRBD2. Trimming cost V 6 bases and J 4 bases; bases outside gene matches: 2. In germline, CDR1 is SGHTA, CDR2 FQGNSA. This CDR3 contains 13 residues. CDR3 loop: CASRLAGVYEQYF. For the CDR3, the DNA is TGTGCCAGCAGACTAGCGGGAGTGTACGAGCAGTACTTC.

The chain recombines TRBV15 with TRBJ2-2; possible D gene TRBD1, 5 bases. The V end lost 3 bases, the J end lost 5 bases, and 10 bases lay between the germline ends. This CDR3 has 14 residues. Germline V lookup: CDR1 LNHNV, CDR2 YYDKDF (reference sequence). The CDR3 region has the DNA TGTGCCACCAGCAGCCAGGGTGGGACCGGGGAGCTGTTTTTT. Residues: CATSSQGGTGELFF.

This clone has more than one count but fewer than ten. The rearrangement links TRBV7-2 to TRBJ1-6, with 8 positions matching TRBD1. CDR3 length: 15 amino acids. The ends lost 1 base at V and 5 bases at J; junction bases unmatched: 1. Germline CDR1 reads SGHTA; CDR2 reads FQGNSA. The CDR3 sequence: CASSLGTGNNSPLHF. The CDR3 bases are TGTGCCAGCAGCTTAGGGACAGGGAATAATTCACCCCTCCACTTT.

This chain connects TRBV14 to TRBJ2-7; weak D call: TRBD1 (5 bases). The CDR3 sequence is 15 residues long. V gave up 2 bases and J gave up 2 bases, with 13 bases separating them. CDR1 and CDR2 (germline): SGHDN, FVKESK. The CDR3 reads CASSQRSRQTYEQYF. As DNA, the CDR3 is TGTGCCAGCAGCCAACGTTCCCGACAGACCTACGAGCAGTACTTC.

This clone was counted a few times. The chain links TRBV4-3 to TRBJ2-5; unclear D gene. Germline values: CDR1 LGHNA, CDR2 YSLEER. The CDR3 loop spans 17 amino acids. Trimming cost V 0 bases and J 1 base, with 15 bases left between them. The CDR3 region is CASSQDRGLGSQETQYF. The DNA of the CDR3 is TGCGCCAGCAGCCAAGATCGTGGGCTGGGGTCCCAAGAGACCCAGTACTTC.